This TCR beta chain appears in the sequencing data of a study of blood T cell repertoires in COVID-19. Whole-study context: Sources were T cells, B-cell-depleted T cells, or PBMCs; the material itself was cDNA or gDNA.

CDR3 length: 13 residues. From germline, CDR1 is SQVTM and CDR2 ANQGSEA. V was shortened by 4 bases and J by 4 bases, with 13 bases between the two germline ends. In the original processing: Reference gene primers were amplified, and this amplification served to estimate nucleated cell counts. Some clones are missing from TCRdb's copy, which holds only in-frame ones; the method was immunoSEQ multiplex PCR. V, J and clone size are those of that table, while D and trimming were read from the DNA. The data contain over 70,000 clones, roughly three quarters of them singletons. This chain links TRBV29-1 with TRBJ1-1; D is undetermined. The TCR sequence derives from a man in his 70s with COVID-19, enrolled during active disease. Sequences were obtained from peripheral blood. The CDR3 protein is CSVVGRLVTEAFF. Here the CDR3 DNA reads TGCAGCGTTGTTGGCAGGTTAGTCACTGAAGCTTTCTTT.